These T cell receptor beta chains were read from a single sample in a study of monozygotic twins with inflammatory bowel disease. TCRdb re-analyzed the 5' RACE reads; it lists each CDR3 protein once, without DNA. This listing includes 350,000 to 400,000 distinct CDR3 sequences. The sequencing sample was made of blood. The origin of the receptors is a human donor with ulcerative colitis or Crohn's disease, or a healthy co-twin of an affected twin (not recorded which). Both conserved end residues are part of each CDR3.

TRBJ2-1	TRBV5-6	CASSPGGPEQFF
TRBJ1-1	TRBV18	CASSPRGGENTEAFF
TRBJ2-1	TRBV20-1	CSARDPRGGESSYNEQFF
TRBJ1-5	TRBV27	CASSFYGPDQPQHF
TRBJ1-6	TRBV7-2	CASSLEGGEGSPLHF
TRBJ2-1	TRBV12-3/TRBV12-4	CASSLGQGRRYNEQFF
TRBJ2-2	TRBV5-1	CASSSSGGRNTGELFF
TRBJ1-2	TRBV12-3/TRBV12-4	CASRWTGGTHGYTF
TRBJ2-3	TRBV7-2	CASSSGSLHTDTQYF
TRBJ1-2	TRBV7-9	CASSQEIPGPPDGYTF
TRBJ1-5	TRBV12-3/TRBV12-4	CASSLTRGNQPQHF